Below, 29 T cell receptor beta chains from the same sample are listed, as sequenced in a study of cytomegalovirus exposure and HLA in healthy donors. The PCR made use of 60 Vbeta and 13 Jbeta primers. Sequenced by immunoSEQ multiplex PCR; TCRdb stores in-frame clones only, minus some. Of approximately 200,000 clones listed, approximately 85% are singletons. The source material was PBMCs. The receptor source for this set is a girl aged 10-17 years in good health and CMV-seropositive.

V and J are TRBV6-5 and TRBJ1-2, with TRBD1 matching 7 bases. V dropped 0 bases and J dropped 4; count of bases not matched to a gene: 8. The CDR3 loop spans 16 amino acids. CDR1 is MNHEY, CDR2 SVGAGI, per germline. The DNA for the CDR3 is TGTGCCAGCAGTTACTCGACAGGGATTAGTGCCTATGGCTACACCTTC. Translating gives CASSYSTGISAYGYTF.

This clone has at least ten counts. The chain joins TRBV6-6 to TRBJ1-2; D gene ambiguous. The CDR3 loop spans 13 amino acids. The germline gives CDR1 MNHNY, CDR2 SVGAGI (reference sequence). The germline V and J ends were trimmed by 2 bases and 0 bases, with 4 bases remaining between them. The CDR3 reads CASSYVANYGYTF. DNA for the CDR3: TGTGCCAGCAGTTACGTCGCTAACTATGGCTACACCTTC.

The chain is built from TRBV9 and TRBJ2-7, with 10 bases lining up with TRBD2. The V and J ends lost 0 bases and 0 bases, in that order; junction bases with no gene match: 3. Germline CDR1 reads SGDLS; CDR2 reads YYNGEE. This CDR3 is 16 amino acids long. The CDR3 DNA follows: TGTGCCAGCAGCGTAGGGGCTAGCGGGGGCTCCTACGAGCAGTACTTC. Protein sequence: CASSVGASGGSYEQYF. Supplemented by reference TRBV9 and TRBJ2-7, the full variable domain reads DSGVTQTPKHLITATGQRVTLRCSPRSGDLSVYWYQQSLDQGLQFLIQYYNGEERAKGNILERFSAQQFPDLHSELNLSSLELGDSALYFCASSVGASGGSYEQYFGPGTRLTVT.

This clone was detected a few times. This chain uses TRBV28 with TRBJ1-2; D remains unclear. The CDR3 is 12 amino acids. The V and J ends lost 5 bases and 0 bases respectively, with 4 bases between them. Per germline, CDR1 MDHEN and CDR2 SYDVKM. CDR3 amino acids: CASSLSNYGYTF. The CDR3, as DNA: TGTGCCAGCAGTCTTTCTAACTATGGCTACACCTTC.

The chain is built from TRBV6-6 and TRBJ2-7; 11 bases are shared with TRBD1. Germline CDR1 and CDR2: MNHNY and SVGAGI (reference sequence). After removal of 8 bases from V and 7 bases from J, the junction contained 10 bases not matched to a gene. This CDR3 is 14 amino acids long. CDR3 DNA: TGTGCCAGCCGAAAAGGACAGGGGGCGCAAGAGCAGTACTTC. This gives the protein CASRKGQGAQEQYF.

This sequence joins TRBV5-6 and TRBJ1-2; 7 bases are shared with TRBD1. CDR1 is SGHDT, CDR2 YYEEEE, per germline. V dropped 2 bases and J dropped 3; count of bases not matched to a gene: 13. The CDR3 totals 17 residues. CDR3 DNA: TGTGCCAGCAGCTTCAAGCCAACAGGGGTCCCATACTATGGCTACACCTTC. Protein sequence: CASSFKPTGVPYYGYTF.

The chain has TRBV5-1 and TRBJ2-3, with 12 bases aligning to TRBD2. The CDR3 runs to 15 residues. With 4 bases clipped from V and 6 bases from J, the junction kept 6 bases outside the gene matches. Germline lookup yields CDR1 SGHRS and CDR2 YFSETQ. The CDR3 nucleotides read TGCGCCAGCAGCACCGGGACTAGCGGGTCCGATACGCAGTATTTT. It codes for CASSTGTSGSDTQYF. Complete variable domain (other parts from reference TRBV5-1 and TRBJ2-3): KAGVTQTPRYLIKTRGQQVTLSCSPISGHRSVSWYQQTPGQGLQFLFEYFSETQRNKGNFPGRFSGRQFSNSRSEMNVSTLELGDSALYLCASSTGTSGSDTQYFGPGTRLTVL.

Comment on this clone: Likely a read error: the CDR3 ends without its conserved phenylalanine or tryptophan. This chain uses TRBV7-2 with TRBJ1-2, with D maybe TRBD1 (6 bases). The germline CDR1 and CDR2 sequences are SGHTA and FQGNSA. The CDR3 has 14 amino acids. V was pared by 5 bases and J by 8 bases, with 18 bases between. In nucleotides, the CDR3 is TGTGCCAGCAGCCAGTCGGGCAGGGGCGGGGGCTACACCCTC. Its protein product is CASSQSGRGGGYTL.

This clone came up a few times. The chain recombines TRBV6-1 with TRBJ1-3, with TRBD1 identical over 8 bases. Germline V gene data show CDR1 as MNHNS and CDR2 as SASEGT. Trimming took 3 bases from V and 8 from J; bases not matched to a gene: 9. There are 15 residues in the CDR3. CDR3 DNA: TGTGCCAGCAGTGAGACAGGGGCCGGGATTGACACCATATATTTT. Protein sequence: CASSETGAGIDTIYF.

The rearrangement uses TRBV6-1 and TRBJ2-1; 9 bases are a match to TRBD1. Germline V gene data show CDR1 as MNHNS and CDR2 as SASEGT. V shed 2 bases and J 4 bases; nucleotides not matched to a gene: 18. This CDR3 is 20 amino acids long. The CDR3 DNA follows: TGTGCCAGCAGTGAATTCTGGACAGGGGCCAGTGCGGGGTTTTACAATGAGCAGTTCTTC. Protein sequence: CASSEFWTGASAGFYNEQFF.

The chain is built from TRBV9 and TRBJ2-5, with 13 bases lining up with TRBD2. The CDR3 spans 17 residues. CDR1 is SGDLS and CDR2 is YYNGEE in the germline V gene. J lost 4 bases, V lost 4 bases, and 10 bases had no gene match. This CDR3 is CASSLTSGGARSETQYF. Written as DNA, the CDR3 is TGTGCCAGCAGCCTTACTAGCGGGGGGGCCCGCTCAGAGACCCAGTACTTC. Together with reference TRBV9 and TRBJ2-5, the CDR3 gives the full variable domain: DSGVTQTPKHLITATGQRVTLRCSPRSGDLSVYWYQQSLDQGLQFLIQYYNGEERAKGNILERFSAQQFPDLHSELNLSSLELGDSALYFCASSLTSGGARSETQYFGPGTRLLVL.

The V gene is TRBV7-6, the J gene TRBJ2-7, with D possibly TRBD1 on 5 matching bases. The CDR3 is made up of 14 amino acids. Per germline, CDR1 SGHVS and CDR2 FNYEAQ. V gave up 1 base and J gave up 0 bases, with 7 bases separating them. The CDR3 DNA follows: TGTGCCAGCAGCTTAGATGACAGCTCCTACGAGCAGTACTTC. This encodes CASSLDDSSYEQYF.

The J gene is TRBJ2-7, the V gene TRBV18; D not resolved. In germline, CDR1 is KGHSH, CDR2 LQKENI. The CDR3 is made up of 15 amino acids. The V end was cut by 3 bases, the J end by 1 base, with 13 bases between. CDR3 in amino acids: CASSPLPAASYEQYF. The CDR3 DNA reads as TGTGCCAGCTCACCCCTGCCGGCGGCATCCTACGAGCAGTACTTC.

This clone came up a few times. The chain is built from TRBV2 and TRBJ1-1, with a weak D call TRBD1 (6 bases). From germline, CDR1 is SNHLY and CDR2 FYNNEI. The CDR3 has 17 amino acids. Trimming took 2 bases from V and 4 from J, leaving 20 bases between them. Here the CDR3 reads CASSESFLRGGSTEAFF. CDR3 nucleotides: TGTGCCAGCAGTGAATCCTTTCTCAGGGGTGGGAGCACTGAAGCTTTCTTT.

The genes are TRBV5-1 and TRBJ2-1; TRBD2 matches 8 bases. With 4 bases clipped from V and 5 bases from J, the junction kept 2 bases outside the gene matches. Germline lookup yields CDR1 SGHRS and CDR2 YFSETQ. The CDR3 covers 13 residues. The CDR3 is CASSPAGDNEQFF. In DNA, the CDR3 is TGCGCCAGCAGCCCAGCGGGAGACAATGAGCAGTTCTTC.

The chain employs TRBV4-3 and TRBJ2-2; TRBD1 matches 7 bases. The CDR3 runs to 16 residues. Germline trimming cut 0 bases from V and 1 base from J; bases unmatched to any gene: 2. CDR1 and CDR2 from the germline V gene are LGHNA and YSLEER. This chain's CDR3 is CASSQEGQKNTGELFF. DNA of the CDR3: TGCGCCAGCAGCCAAGAGGGACAGAAGAACACCGGGGAGCTGTTTTTT.

This chain connects TRBV6-5 to TRBJ2-1, with D possibly matching TRBD1 (5 bases). Trimming shortened V by 6 bases and J by 7 bases, and 19 bases separated the two germline ends. Germline V CDR1 and CDR2: MNHEY, SVGAGI. The CDR3 totals 15 residues. CDR3 in amino acids: CASSLGRYQPNEQFF. The CDR3 nucleotides are TGTGCCAGCAGCTTGGGGCGATACCAGCCAAATGAGCAGTTCTTC.

A few counts support this clone. The chain is built from TRBV4-1 and TRBJ1-5; D remains unclear. The CDR3 consists of 15 residues. V lost 5 bases to trimming and J lost 5 bases, with 16 bases between them. The V gene's germline CDR1 is MGHRA and CDR2 YSYEKL. The CDR3 sequence is CASSGIAGLDQPQHF. CDR3 sequence (DNA): TGCGCCAGCAGCGGAATCGCGGGGTTGGATCAGCCCCAGCATTTT.

J is TRBJ1-4 and V is TRBV2, with 11 nucleotides matching TRBD1. V was pared by 7 bases and J by 8 bases, with 6 bases of the junction left unmatched. There are 14 residues in the CDR3. In germline, CDR1 is SNHLY, CDR2 FYNNEI. The CDR3 loop is CASTSGQGAEKLFF. For the CDR3, the DNA is TGTGCCAGCACCTCAGGACAGGGGGCAGAAAAACTGTTTTTT.

The V call is TRBV9, the J call TRBJ2-3; TRBD2 matches 9 bases. CDR3 length: 17 amino acids. V dropped 4 bases and J dropped 0; count of bases not matched to a gene: 9. Germline V lookup: CDR1 SGDLS, CDR2 YYNGEE. CDR3 sequence (DNA): TGTGCCAGCAGCCTGCGGGAGGGGAGGACTAGCACAGATACGCAGTATTTT. Protein: CASSLREGRTSTDTQYF.

The rearrangement joins TRBV5-1 to TRBJ2-7, with 9 bases that match TRBD1. CDR1 and CDR2 from the germline V gene are SGHRS and YFSETQ. V shed 2 bases, J shed 2 bases, and the junction held 5 bases outside the gene matches. This CDR3 is built from 15 residues. In DNA form, the CDR3 reads TGCGCCAGCAGCTTTGGTAGGACAGGGGCCTACGAGCAGTACTTC. Its translation is CASSFGRTGAYEQYF.

This clone showed up just once. V gene TRBV18 combines with J gene TRBJ1-5; D is unclear. The CDR3 length is 13 residues. With 5 bases removed from V and 7 bases from J, the gap between germline ends came to 12 bases. Germline CDR1 reads KGHSH; CDR2 reads LQKENI. CDR3 DNA sequence: TGTGCCAGCTCAACTCAGTCGGGACAGCCCCAGCATTTT. Encoded protein: CASSTQSGQPQHF.

The chain has TRBV29-1 and TRBJ1-2, with TRBD1 as a possible D gene (5 bases). Germline CDR1 is SQVTM and CDR2 is ANQGSEA. V was cut by 7 bases and J by 11 bases, with 14 bases left in between. This CDR3 spans 10 amino acids. CDR3 DNA: TGCAGCGGGGACCCGGGGGGGTACACCTTC. As protein: CSGDPGGYTF.

The V gene is TRBV6-5, the J gene TRBJ1-2; TRBD1 agrees at 9 bases. The J segment lost 8 bases and the V segment lost 6 bases, leaving 10 bases of the junction unmatched. The CDR3 spans 14 residues. Germline assignment: CDR1 MNHEY and CDR2 SVGAGI. The CDR3 here is CASRLAGQGGGYTF. The CDR3 DNA follows: TGTGCCAGCAGGCTCGCGGGACAGGGAGGGGGCTACACCTTC.

The chain employs TRBV2 and TRBJ2-5; 9 bases agree with TRBD2. V lost 1 base and J lost 9; bases outside the gene matches: 12. Germline V gene sequence: CDR1 SNHLY, CDR2 FYNNEI. This CDR3 is 16 amino acids long. CDR3 region: CASSEGSTSGKVAQYF. In nucleotides, the CDR3 is TGTGCCAGCAGTGAAGGCTCGACTAGCGGCAAAGTTGCCCAGTACTTC.

This clone was detected only once. The V call is TRBV6-1, the J call TRBJ2-3; tentatively, D is TRBD2 (7 bases). This CDR3 spans 17 amino acids. Per the germline V gene, CDR1 is MNHNS and CDR2 is SASEGT. V was cut by 2 bases and J by 3 bases, with 18 bases left in between. The CDR3 here is CASSEWGGASGTDTQYF. CDR3 nucleotide sequence: TGTGCCAGCAGTGAATGGGGGGGGGCTAGCGGAACAGATACGCAGTATTTT.

The V gene is TRBV27, the J gene TRBJ1-6; a possible D gene is TRBD1 (5 bases). The CDR3 loop spans 19 amino acids. Germline V gives CDR1 MNHEY, CDR2 SMNVEV (reference sequence). Trimming pared 0 bases from V and 4 bases from J, leaving 19 bases between. DNA of the CDR3: TGTGCCAGCAGTTTATCGAGCGGGGGGGTCGAGGGTTATAATTCACCCCTCCACTTT. Translation: CASSLSSGGVEGYNSPLHF.

V and J are TRBV5-1 and TRBJ1-5, with 7 bases fitting TRBD1. The CDR3 has 15 residues. Germline trimming cut 4 bases from V and 1 base from J; bases unmatched to any gene: 5. Germline lookup yields CDR1 SGHRS and CDR2 YFSETQ. The CDR3, as DNA: TGCGCCAGCAGCACCACAGGGGAAAGCAATCAGCCCCAGCATTTT. Encoded protein: CASSTTGESNQPQHF.

CDR3 sequence (DNA): TGTGCCAGCAGCGGGACTAGTTATGGCTACACCTTC. This codes for CASSGTSYGYTF. The chain joins TRBV5-6 to TRBJ1-2; D possibly corresponds to TRBD1 (5 bases). Trimming removed 4 bases at V and 5 bases at J, with 9 bases between. Germline lookup yields CDR1 SGHDT and CDR2 YYEEEE. The CDR3 runs 12 residues.